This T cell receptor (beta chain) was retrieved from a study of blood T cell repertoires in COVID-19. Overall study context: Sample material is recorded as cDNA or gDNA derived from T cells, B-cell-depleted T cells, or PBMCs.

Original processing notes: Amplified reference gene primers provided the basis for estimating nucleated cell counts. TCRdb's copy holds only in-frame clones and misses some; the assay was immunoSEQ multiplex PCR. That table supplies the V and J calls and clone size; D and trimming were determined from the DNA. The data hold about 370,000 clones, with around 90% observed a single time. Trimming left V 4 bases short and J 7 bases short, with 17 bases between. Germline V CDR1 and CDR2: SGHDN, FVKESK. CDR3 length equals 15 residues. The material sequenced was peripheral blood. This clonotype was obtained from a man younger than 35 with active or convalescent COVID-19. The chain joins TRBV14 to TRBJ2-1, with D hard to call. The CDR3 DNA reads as TGTGCCAGCAGCCCGCTAGAATTCCTTAGTAATGAGCAGTTCTTC. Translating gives CASSPLEFLSNEQFF.